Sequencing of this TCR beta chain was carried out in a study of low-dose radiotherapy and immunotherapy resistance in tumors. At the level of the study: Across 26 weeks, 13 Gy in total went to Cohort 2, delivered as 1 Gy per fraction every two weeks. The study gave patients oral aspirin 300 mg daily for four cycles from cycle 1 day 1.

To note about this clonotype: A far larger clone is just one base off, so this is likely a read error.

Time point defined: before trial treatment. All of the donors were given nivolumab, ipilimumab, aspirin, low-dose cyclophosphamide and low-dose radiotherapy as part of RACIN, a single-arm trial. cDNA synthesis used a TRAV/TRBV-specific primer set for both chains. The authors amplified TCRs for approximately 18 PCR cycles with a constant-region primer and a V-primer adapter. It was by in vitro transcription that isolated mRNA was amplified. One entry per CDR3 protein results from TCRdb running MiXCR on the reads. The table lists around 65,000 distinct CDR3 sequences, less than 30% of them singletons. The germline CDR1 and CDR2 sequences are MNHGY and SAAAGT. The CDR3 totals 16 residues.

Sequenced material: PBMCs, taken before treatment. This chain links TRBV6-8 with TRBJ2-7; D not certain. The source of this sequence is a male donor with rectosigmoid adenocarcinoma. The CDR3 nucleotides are TGTGCCAGCAGTTACCACGGAGAATTACGGCCTTACGAGGAGTACTTC. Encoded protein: CASSYHGELRPYEEYF.